This T cell receptor (beta chain) was identified in a study of regulatory T cells in long-lasting Graves disease. CDR1 GTSNPN and CDR2 SVGIG come from the germline V gene (reference sequence). With V trimmed by 1 base and J by 7 bases, 10 bases remained unmatched. The CDR3 has 17 amino acids. Construction of the TCR beta libraries employed iRepertoire HTBI primers in conjunction with Arm-PCR of CDR3 regions. TCRdb used MiXCR to reprocess the multiplex PCR reads, holding one entry per CDR3 protein. The repertoire has 400,000 to 500,000 distinct CDR3 sequences, more than 20% of them found once; the top ten carry 7% to 10%. The time point here: persistent/refractory GD, antithyroid drugs over 5 years with positive TRAb. Isolated PBMC RNA provided the starting material for the TCR library. This clonotype was detected ten times or more.

The receptor was isolated from a female donor with Graves disease. Here the sequenced sample was peripheral blood mononuclear cells (PBMCs), taken when the disease was refractory, from a patient treated with antithyroid drugs. The chain carries TRBV30 and TRBJ2-5, with 15 bases identical to TRBD2. The CDR3 DNA is TGTGCCTGGAGTGGTGGGACTAGCGGGAGGTCAGGGGGGACCCAGTACTTC. Protein sequence: CAWSGGTSGRSGGTQYF.